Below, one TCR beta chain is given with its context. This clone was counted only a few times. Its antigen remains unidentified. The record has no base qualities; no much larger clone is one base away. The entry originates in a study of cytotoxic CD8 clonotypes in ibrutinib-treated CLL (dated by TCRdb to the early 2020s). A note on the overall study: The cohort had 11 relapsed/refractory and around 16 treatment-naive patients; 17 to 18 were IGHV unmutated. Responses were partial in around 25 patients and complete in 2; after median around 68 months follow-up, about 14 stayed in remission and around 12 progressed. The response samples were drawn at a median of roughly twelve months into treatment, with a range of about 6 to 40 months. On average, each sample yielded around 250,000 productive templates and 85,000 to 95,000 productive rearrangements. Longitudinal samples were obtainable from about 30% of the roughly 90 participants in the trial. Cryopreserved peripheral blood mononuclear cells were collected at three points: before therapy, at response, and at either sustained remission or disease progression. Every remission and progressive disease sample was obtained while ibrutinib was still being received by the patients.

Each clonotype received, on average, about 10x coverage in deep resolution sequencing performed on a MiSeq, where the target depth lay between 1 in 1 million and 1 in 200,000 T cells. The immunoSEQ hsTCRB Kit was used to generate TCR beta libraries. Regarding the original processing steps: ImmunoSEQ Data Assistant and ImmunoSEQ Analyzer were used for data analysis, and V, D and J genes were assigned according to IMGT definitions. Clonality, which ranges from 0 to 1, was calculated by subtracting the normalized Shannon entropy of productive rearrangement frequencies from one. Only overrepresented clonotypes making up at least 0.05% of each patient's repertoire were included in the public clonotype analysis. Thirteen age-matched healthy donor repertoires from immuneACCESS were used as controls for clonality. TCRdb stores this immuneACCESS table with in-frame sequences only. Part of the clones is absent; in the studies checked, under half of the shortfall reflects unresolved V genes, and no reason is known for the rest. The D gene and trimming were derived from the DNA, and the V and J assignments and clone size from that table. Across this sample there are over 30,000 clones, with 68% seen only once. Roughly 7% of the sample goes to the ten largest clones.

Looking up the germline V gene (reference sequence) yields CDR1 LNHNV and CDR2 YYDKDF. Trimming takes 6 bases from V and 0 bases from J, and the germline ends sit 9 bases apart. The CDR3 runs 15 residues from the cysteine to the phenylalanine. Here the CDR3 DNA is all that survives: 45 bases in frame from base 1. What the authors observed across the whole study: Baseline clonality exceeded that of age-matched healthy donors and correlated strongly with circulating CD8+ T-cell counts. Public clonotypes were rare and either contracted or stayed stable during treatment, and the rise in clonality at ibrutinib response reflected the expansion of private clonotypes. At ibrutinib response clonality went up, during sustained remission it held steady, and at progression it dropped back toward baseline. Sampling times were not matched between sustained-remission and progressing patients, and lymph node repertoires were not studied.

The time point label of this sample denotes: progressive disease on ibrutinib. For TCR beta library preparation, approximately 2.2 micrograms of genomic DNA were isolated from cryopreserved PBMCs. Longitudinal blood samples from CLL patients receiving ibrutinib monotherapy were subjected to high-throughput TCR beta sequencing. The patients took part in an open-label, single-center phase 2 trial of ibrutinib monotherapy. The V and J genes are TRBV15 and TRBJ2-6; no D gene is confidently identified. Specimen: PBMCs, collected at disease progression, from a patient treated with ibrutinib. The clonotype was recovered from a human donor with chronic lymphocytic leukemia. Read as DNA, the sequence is TGTGCCACCAGTGAGGCCAGCTCTGGGGCCAACGTCCTGACTTTC. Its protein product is CATSEASSGANVLTF.